Given below is one T cell receptor (beta chain) in context. What it recognizes is unknown. Germline values: CDR1 SEHNR, CDR2 FQNEAQ (reference sequence). The CDR3 spans 14 residues. V lost 2 bases, J lost 5 bases, and 10 bases lay in between. Unique-molecular-identifier-tagged TCR beta cDNA libraries were used. TCRdb processed the PCR reads anew with MiXCR; each CDR3 protein has one entry. Of approximately 660,000 distinct CDR3 sequences detected, 59% appear once; the ten largest clones hold about 11%. The record originates from a study of post-analysis software for immune sequencing data. Whole-study results and caveats: About 5 TRBV segments were more frequent in patients than controls; TRBV5-6, TRBV5-1 and TRBV20-1 belonged to this group. The F measure placed samples prepared in the same batch into strongly shared clusters.

The genes are TRBV7-9 and TRBJ1-5, with a weak D call TRBD1 (6 bases). The sample taken for sequencing was blood. The sequence was collected from a girl aged 2 to 10 with multiple sclerosis. CDR3 in DNA: TGTGCCAGCAGCTTATCCGGGGGCTATCAGCCCCAGCATTTT. This gives the protein CASSLSGGYQPQHF.